These T cell receptor beta chains were read from a single sample in a study of T cells in Graves' hyperthyroidism and ophthalmopathy. TCRdb redid the calling of the multiplex PCR reads with MiXCR, one entry per CDR3 protein. The sample holds approximately 570,000 distinct CDR3 sequences, 15% to 20% seen once. Specimen: blood. The origin of the receptors is a man aged 40-50 years with Graves' ophthalmopathy. CDR3s include the opening cysteine and the closing phenylalanine or tryptophan. A D gene is named only where the DNA matches it firmly. Expanded clones get a size class; other rows say once, few or many, or leave the size out.

>TRBD2|-|TRBJ2-3|TRBV9
TGTGCCAGCAGCCCAGTAGCGGGGGCGAGCACAGATACGCAGTATTTT
CASSPVAGASTDTQYF
>-|-|TRBJ1-2|TRBV18
TGTGCCAGCTCACCACCCTTAAACTATGGCTACACCTTC
CASSPPLNYGYTF
>TRBD1|-|TRBJ1-6|TRBV12-3/TRBV12-4
TGTGCCAGCAGCCGAGACGGGACAGACTTTTCACCCCTCCACTTT
CASSRDGTDFSPLHF
>-|-|TRBJ1-5|TRBV4-2
TGTGCCAGCAGCTCCCGGGTGGATCAGCCCCAGCATTTT
CASSSRVDQPQHF
>-|-|TRBJ2-3|TRBV6-7
TGTGCCAGCAGTTACTCGAACGTGAATGGCACAGATACGCAGTATTTT
CASSYSNVNGTDTQYF
>-|few|TRBJ1-3|TRBV6-1
TGTGCCAGCAGTGAGGGGCACGGCCCTGGAAACACCATATATTTT
CASSEGHGPGNTIYF
>-|few|TRBJ2-7|TRBV28
TGTGCCAGCAGTAGAACTACTACCACCGAGCAGTACTTC
CASSRTTTTEQYF
>-|few|TRBJ2-1|TRBV6-1
TGTGCCAGCATCAGGAGGGGGGGGGCAAACAATGAGCAGTTCTTC
CASIRRGGANNEQFF
>TRBD1|few|TRBJ1-5|TRBV30
TGTGCCTGGAGCCTATCCGGGACAGGAAATCAGCCCCAGCATTTT
CAWSLSGTGNQPQHF
>-|few|TRBJ2-2|TRBV13
TGTGCCAGCAGAGAAGGGGTGGGGGAGCTGTTTTTT
CASREGVGELFF
>-|-|TRBJ1-2|TRBV7-9
TGTGCCAGCAGCTTACTCAATGGCTACACCTTC
CASSLLNGYTF
>-|many|TRBJ2-4|TRBV7-2
TGTGCCAGCAGCGACAATAAATACGGAGCCATTCAGTACTTC
CASSDNKYGAIQYF
>TRBD1|many|TRBJ2-1|TRBV20-1
TGCAGTGCTTACAGGGGGCGAGAAAATGAGCAGTTCTTC
CSAYRGRENEQFF
>-|-|TRBJ1-4|TRBV27
TGTGCCAGCAGTTCTCAAGTGAACAGGGCGGCTAACGAAAAACTGTTTTTT
CASSSQVNRAANEKLFF
>-|few|TRBJ1-1|TRBV9
TGTGCCAGCAGCGCATATTTGAACACTGAAGCTTTCTTT
CASSAYLNTEAFF
>TRBD2|-|TRBJ2-3|TRBV12-3/TRBV12-4
TGTGCCAGCAGCCCGACTAGCTACCCAGATACGCAGTATTTT
CASSPTSYPDTQYF
>-|many|TRBJ2-7|TRBV6-2/TRBV6-3
TGTGCCAGCAAAATGGGCCGCGGGGAGCAGTACTTC
CASKMGRGEQYF
>-|-|TRBJ2-4|TRBV7-9
TGTGCCAGCAGCTTAGCATTAGCCAAAAACATTCAGTACTTC
CASSLALAKNIQYF
>-|many|TRBJ1-5|TRBV6-1
TGTGCCAGCAGTTTGTCTGGAGAAAGGGGTCAGCCCCAGCATTTT
CASSLSGERGQPQHF
>-|-|TRBJ1-6|TRBV28
TGTGCCAGCAGTTCCCAGGGCCAGATCGGTAATTCACCCCTCCACTTT
CASSSQGQIGNSPLHF
>-|once|TRBJ2-3|TRBV27
TGTGCCAGCAGTTTTTTTTTCGGTGACCAGACTAGTTTAGTGGCTAGTAGCACAGATACGCAGTATTTT
CASSFFFGDQTSLVASSTDTQYF
>-|-|TRBJ2-7|TRBV7-3
TGTGCCAGCAGTCGTGGACAGTTGAGCTCCTACGAGCAGTACTTC
CASSRGQLSSYEQYF